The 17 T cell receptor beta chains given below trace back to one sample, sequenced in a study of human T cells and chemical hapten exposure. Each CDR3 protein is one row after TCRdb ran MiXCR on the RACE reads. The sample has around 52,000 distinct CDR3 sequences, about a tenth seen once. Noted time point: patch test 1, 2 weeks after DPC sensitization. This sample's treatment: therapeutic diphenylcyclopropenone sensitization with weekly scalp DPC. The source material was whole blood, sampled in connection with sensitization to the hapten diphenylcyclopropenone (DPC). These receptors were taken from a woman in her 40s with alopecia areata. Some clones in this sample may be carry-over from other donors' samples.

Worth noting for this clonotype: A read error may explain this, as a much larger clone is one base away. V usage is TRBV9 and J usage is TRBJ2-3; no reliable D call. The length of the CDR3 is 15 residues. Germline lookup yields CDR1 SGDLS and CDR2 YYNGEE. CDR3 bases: TGTGCCAGCACCCTAGGGTTGGACCGCACAGATAGGCAGTATTTT. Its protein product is CASTLGLDRTDRQYF.

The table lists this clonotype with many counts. DNA of the CDR3: TGTGCCAGCAGTTCCGGAGGGTTTAGGGAAGAGACCCAGTACTTC. Amino acids: CASSSGGFREETQYF. V gene TRBV28 combines with J gene TRBJ2-5; a possible D gene is TRBD2 (6 bases). Trimming shortened V by 4 bases and J by 3 bases, and 15 bases separated the two germline ends. The length of the CDR3 is 15 residues. Per the germline V gene, CDR1 is MDHEN and CDR2 is SYDVKM.

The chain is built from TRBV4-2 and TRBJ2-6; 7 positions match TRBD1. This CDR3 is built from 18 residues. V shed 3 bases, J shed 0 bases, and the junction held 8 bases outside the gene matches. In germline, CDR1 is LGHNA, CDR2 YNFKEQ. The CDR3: CASSQPGQSSSGANVLTF. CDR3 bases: TGTGCCAGCAGCCAGCCGGGACAGTCGAGCTCTGGGGCCAACGTCCTGACTTTC.

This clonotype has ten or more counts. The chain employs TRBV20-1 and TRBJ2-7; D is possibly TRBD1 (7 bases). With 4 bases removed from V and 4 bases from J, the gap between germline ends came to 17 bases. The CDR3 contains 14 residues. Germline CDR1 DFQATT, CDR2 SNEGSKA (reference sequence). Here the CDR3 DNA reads TGCAGTGCTATAGTCCCGACAGGGAGGTACGAGCAGTACTTC. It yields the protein CSAIVPTGRYEQYF.

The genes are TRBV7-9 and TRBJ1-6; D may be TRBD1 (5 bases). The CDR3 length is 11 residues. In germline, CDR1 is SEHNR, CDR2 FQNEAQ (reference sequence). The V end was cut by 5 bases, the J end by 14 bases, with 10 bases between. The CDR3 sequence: CASSRIGALHF. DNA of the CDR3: TGTGCCAGCAGCAGGATAGGGGCCCTCCACTTT.

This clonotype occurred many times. The CDR3 loop is CASSMLQGAYQPQHF. CDR3 coding DNA: TGTGCCAGTAGTATGTTACAGGGGGCGTATCAGCCCCAGCATTTT. The chain joins TRBV19 to TRBJ1-5; 9 bases are shared with TRBD1. The junction had 5 bases not matched to a gene; V was cut back by 3 bases and J by 5 bases. The CDR3 sequence is 15 residues long. Germline values: CDR1 LNHDA, CDR2 SQIVND (reference sequence). Combining the CDR3 with reference TRBV19 and TRBJ1-5 gives the whole variable domain DGGITQSPKYLFRKEGQNVTLSCEQNLNHDAMYWYRQDPGQGLRLIYYSQIVNDFQKGDIAEGYSVSREKKESFPLTVTSAQKNPTAFYLCASSMLQGAYQPQHFGDGTRLSIL.

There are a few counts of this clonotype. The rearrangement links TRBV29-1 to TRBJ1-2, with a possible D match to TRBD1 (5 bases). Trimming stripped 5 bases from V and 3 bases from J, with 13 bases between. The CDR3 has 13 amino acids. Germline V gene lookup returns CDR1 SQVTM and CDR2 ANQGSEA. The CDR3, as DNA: TGCAGCGTTCCGACGTCAGGGTACTATGGCTACACCTTC. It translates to CSVPTSGYYGYTF.

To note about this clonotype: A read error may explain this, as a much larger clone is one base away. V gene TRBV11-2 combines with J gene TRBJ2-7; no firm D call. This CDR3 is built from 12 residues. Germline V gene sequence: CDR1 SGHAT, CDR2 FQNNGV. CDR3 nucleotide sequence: TGTGTCAGCAGCTTAAGGGCCTACGAGCAGTACTTC. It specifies CVSSLRAYEQYF. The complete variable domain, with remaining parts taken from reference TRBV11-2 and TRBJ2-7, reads EAGVAQSPRYKIIEKRQSVAFWCNPISGHATLYWYQQILGQGPKLLIQFQNNGVVDDSQLPKDRFSAERLKGVDSTLKIQPAKLEDSAVYLCVSSLRAYEQYFGPGTRLTVT.

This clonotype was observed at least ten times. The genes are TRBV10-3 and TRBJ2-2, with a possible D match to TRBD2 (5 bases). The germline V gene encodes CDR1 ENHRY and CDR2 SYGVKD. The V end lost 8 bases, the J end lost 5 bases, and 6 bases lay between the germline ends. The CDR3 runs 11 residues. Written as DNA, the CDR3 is TGTGCCATCTCGGGGACCGGGGAGCTGTTTTTT. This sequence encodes CAISGTGELFF.

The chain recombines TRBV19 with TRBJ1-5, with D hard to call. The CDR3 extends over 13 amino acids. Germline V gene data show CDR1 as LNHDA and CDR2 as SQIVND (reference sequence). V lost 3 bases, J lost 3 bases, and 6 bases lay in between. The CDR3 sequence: CASSIILNQPQHF. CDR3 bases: TGTGCCAGTAGTATTATTCTCAATCAGCCCCAGCATTTT.

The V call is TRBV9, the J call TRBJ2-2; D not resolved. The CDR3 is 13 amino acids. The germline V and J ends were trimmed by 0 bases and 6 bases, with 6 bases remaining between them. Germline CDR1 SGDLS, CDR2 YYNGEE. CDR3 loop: CASSVGTAGELFF. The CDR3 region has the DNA TGTGCCAGCAGCGTAGGTACAGCCGGGGAGCTGTTTTTT.

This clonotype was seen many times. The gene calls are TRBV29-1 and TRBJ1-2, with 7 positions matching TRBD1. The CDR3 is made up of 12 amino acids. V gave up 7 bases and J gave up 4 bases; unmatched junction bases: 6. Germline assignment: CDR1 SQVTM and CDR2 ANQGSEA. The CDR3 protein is CSAMGQPYGYTF. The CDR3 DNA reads TGCAGCGCTATGGGACAGCCCTATGGCTACACCTTC.

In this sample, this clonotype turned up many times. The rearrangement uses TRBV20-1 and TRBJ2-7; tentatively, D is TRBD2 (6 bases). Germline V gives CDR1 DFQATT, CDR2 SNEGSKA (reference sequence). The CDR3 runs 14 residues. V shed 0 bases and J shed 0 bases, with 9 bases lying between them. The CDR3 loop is CSARDPGLSYEQYF. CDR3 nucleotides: TGCAGTGCTAGAGATCCGGGACTCTCCTACGAGCAGTACTTC.

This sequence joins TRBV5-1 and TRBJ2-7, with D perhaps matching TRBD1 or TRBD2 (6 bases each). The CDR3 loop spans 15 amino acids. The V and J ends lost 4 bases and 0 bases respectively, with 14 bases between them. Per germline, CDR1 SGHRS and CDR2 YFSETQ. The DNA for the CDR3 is TGCGCCAGCAGCAAGGGGGACTCGCCCTCCTACGAGCAGTACTTC. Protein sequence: CASSKGDSPSYEQYF.

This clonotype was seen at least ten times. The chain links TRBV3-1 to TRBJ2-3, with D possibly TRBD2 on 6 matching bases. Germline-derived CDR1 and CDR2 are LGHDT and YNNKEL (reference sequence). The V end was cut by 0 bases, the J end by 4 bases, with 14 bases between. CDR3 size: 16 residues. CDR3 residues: CASSQDLGLLSDTQYF. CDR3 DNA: TGTGCCAGCAGCCAAGATTTGGGACTCCTTTCAGATACGCAGTATTTT.

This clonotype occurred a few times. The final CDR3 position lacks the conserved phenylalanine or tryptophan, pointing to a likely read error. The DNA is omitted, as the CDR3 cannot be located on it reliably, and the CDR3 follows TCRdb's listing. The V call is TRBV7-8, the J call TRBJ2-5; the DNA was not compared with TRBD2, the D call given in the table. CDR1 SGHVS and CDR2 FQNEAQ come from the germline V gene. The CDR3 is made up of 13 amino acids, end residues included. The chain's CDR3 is CASSLTASGGPTL.

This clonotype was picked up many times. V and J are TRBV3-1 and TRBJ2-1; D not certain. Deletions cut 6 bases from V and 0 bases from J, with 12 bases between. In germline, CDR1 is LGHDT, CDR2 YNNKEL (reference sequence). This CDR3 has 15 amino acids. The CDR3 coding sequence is TGTGCCAGCAGTCCTTTATTGAGCTCCTACAATGAGCAGTTCTTC. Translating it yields CASSPLLSSYNEQFF.